This T cell receptor beta chain was identified in a study of cytomegalovirus exposure and HLA in healthy donors. Germline V gene lookup returns CDR1 SNHLY and CDR2 FYNNEI. There are 12 residues in the CDR3. Unmatched junction bases numbered 3, after V lost 8 bases and J lost 4 bases. Study results and caveats: A previous analysis found most TCR beta V segments productive roughly 87% or roughly 30% of the time. DRB1 showed the most TCR associations and HLA-C the fewest in a later analysis, as rates varied by HLA locus. Specific recognition of CMV antigens was confirmed in vitro for a few chains (all CMV-associated).

The PCR had 60 Vbeta and 13 Jbeta primers. Original analysis: The authors later counted approximately 80 million unique TCR beta chains, 9.5 million to 13 million of them shared. Measured with immunoSEQ multiplex PCR; TCRdb has only the in-frame clones, and not every one. V and J calls and clone size are as listed in that table; D and trimming were resolved from the DNA. The profile shows nearly 95,000 clones, roughly three quarters of them singletons. About this clone itself: Its antigen is undetermined.

The chain links TRBV2 to TRBJ2-7, with 9 bases identical to TRBD1. This TCR was recovered from a woman aged 40 to 50 in good health and CMV-seronegative. Material: PBMCs. The CDR3 bases are TGTGCCAGCGAGACAGGGGGTTACGAGCAGTACTTC. It is translated as CASETGGYEQYF.